The clone carrying this T cell receptor beta chain was recorded a few times. Its antigen is currently unknown. The data were taken from a study of vaccination and CD4 T cells after COVID-19. The Oncomine TCR Beta short-read assay was applied to DNA of cultured CD4+ T cells. TCRdb ran MiXCR on the PCR reads and lists one entry per CDR3 protein. This table has some 26,000 distinct CDR3 sequences, around half appearing once. From germline, CDR1 is SEHNR and CDR2 FQNEAQ (reference sequence). The length of the CDR3 is 16 residues. With 8 bases clipped from V and 3 bases from J, the junction kept 14 bases outside the gene matches. The sample's treatment: roughly ten-day PBMC culture with coronavirus spike peptide pools or control peptides (ViraFEST assay). Peptide pool stimulation in ViraFEST expanded antigen-specific T cells, whose TCRs were then sequenced.

The J gene is TRBJ1-2, the V gene TRBV7-9; 8 bases are a match to TRBD1. The starting material was CD4+ T cells from blood, cultured in vitro, obtained before SARS-CoV-2 vaccination. This clonotype was obtained from a human donor who received a COVID-19 vaccine. The CDR3 nucleotides read TGTGCCAGCGACCCTCTACCAGGGGGCAGGGACTATGGCTACACCTTC. Its protein product is CASDPLPGGRDYGYTF.